The source of this T cell receptor beta chain is a study of CD8+CD57+ T cells in acquired aplastic anemia. Study in general: The mean DNA yield obtained from sorted CD4+ and CD8+ cells came to roughly 3.4 ug.

Genomic DNA acted as the template from which TCR beta VDJ combination and CDR3 sequence profiling were carried out. From the reads, TCRdb called clonotypes with MiXCR, one entry per CDR3 protein. The repertoire holds 200,000 to 300,000 distinct CDR3 sequences, with approximately 82% as singletons. The trim removed 0 bases at V and 7 bases at J, leaving 9 bases unmatched. Germline assignment: CDR1 SGHNT and CDR2 YYREEE (reference sequence). This CDR3 spans 15 amino acids. This clonotype was picked up one time. The antigen is undetermined. Before being chosen for sequencing, patients had shown CD8+CD57+ cell expansion by flow cytometry. The enrolled patients all had severe acquired aplastic anemia. Study results and limitations: Patients and controls shared twenty-nine CD8+ CDR3 sequences, highly expressed in patients.

The rearrangement uses TRBV5-4 and TRBJ1-2, with TRBD1 matching over 7 bases. Sequencing was done on a sample of sorted CD4+, CD8+, or CD8+CD57+ T cells (not recorded which) from PBMCs. This TCR derives from a human donor with aplastic anemia. The CDR3 DNA is TGTGCCAGCAGCTTGGTCGAGGGGGCAGGCTTTGGCTACACCTTC. Residues: CASSLVEGAGFGYTF.